The clone carrying this T cell receptor beta chain showed up just a few times. Its antigen is not identified. This sample is drawn from a study of T-cell memory formation after mild COVID-19. Across the whole study: TCR clusters were largely donor specific.

Germline values: CDR1 SGHRS, CDR2 YFSETQ. Trimming removed 4 bases at V and 8 bases at J, with 18 bases between. This CDR3 spans 14 amino acids. General study points: Clones shrinking from day 15 to 85 showed even CD4/CD8 mixes; later expanders tilted CD4+.

TCRdb re-called the 5' RACE reads with MiXCR, one entry per CDR3 protein. The sample shows approximately 98,000 distinct CDR3 sequences, 15% to 20% of them seen only once. This chain connects TRBV5-1 to TRBJ2-5, with D tentatively TRBD1 or TRBD2 (5 bases each). This receptor was obtained from a man younger than 35 who had mild COVID-19 (a few samples of this study predate the infection). Cell type and time point are not known. The sample was PBMCs or a T cell subset sorted from them (not recorded which). The CDR3 DNA reads as TGCGCCAGCAGCCCACCGGAAGATGGGGGAACCCAGTACTTC. Translated, it gives CASSPPEDGGTQYF.